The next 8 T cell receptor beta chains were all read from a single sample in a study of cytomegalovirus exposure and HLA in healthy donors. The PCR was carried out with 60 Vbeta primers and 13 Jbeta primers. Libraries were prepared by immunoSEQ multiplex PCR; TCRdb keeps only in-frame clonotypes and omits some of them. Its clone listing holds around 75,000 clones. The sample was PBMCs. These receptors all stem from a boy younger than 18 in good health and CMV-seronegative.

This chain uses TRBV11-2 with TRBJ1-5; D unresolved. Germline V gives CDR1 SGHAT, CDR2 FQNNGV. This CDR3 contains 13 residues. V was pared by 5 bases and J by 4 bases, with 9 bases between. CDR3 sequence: CASSRGLNQPQHF. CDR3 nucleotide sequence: TGTGCCAGCAGCCGAGGACTTAATCAGCCCCAGCATTTT.

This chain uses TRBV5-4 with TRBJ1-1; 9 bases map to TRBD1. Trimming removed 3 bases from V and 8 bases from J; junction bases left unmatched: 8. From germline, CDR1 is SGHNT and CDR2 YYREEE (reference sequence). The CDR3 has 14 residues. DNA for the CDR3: TGTGCCAGCAGCTGGGGGACAGGGAATCCAGAAGCTTTCTTT. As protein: CASSWGTGNPEAFF.

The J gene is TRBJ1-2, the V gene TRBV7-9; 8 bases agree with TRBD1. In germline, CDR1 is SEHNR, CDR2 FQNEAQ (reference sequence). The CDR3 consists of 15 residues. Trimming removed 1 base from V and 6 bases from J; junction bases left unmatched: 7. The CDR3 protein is CASSLEVVTGDGYTF. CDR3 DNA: TGTGCCAGCAGCTTAGAAGTAGTGACAGGGGATGGCTACACCTTC.

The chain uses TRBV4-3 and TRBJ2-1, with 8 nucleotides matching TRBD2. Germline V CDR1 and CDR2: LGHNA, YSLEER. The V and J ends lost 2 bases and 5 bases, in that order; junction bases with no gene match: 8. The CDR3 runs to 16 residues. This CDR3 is CASSQTTSAVDNEQFF. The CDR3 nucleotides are TGCGCCAGCAGCCAAACGACTAGCGCCGTCGACAATGAGCAGTTCTTC.

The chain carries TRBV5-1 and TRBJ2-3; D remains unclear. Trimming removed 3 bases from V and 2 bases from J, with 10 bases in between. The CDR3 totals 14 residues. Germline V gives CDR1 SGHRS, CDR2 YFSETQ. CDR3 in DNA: TGCGCCAGCAGCTGGGCGAGTCCCACAGATACGCAGTATTTT. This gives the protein CASSWASPTDTQYF.

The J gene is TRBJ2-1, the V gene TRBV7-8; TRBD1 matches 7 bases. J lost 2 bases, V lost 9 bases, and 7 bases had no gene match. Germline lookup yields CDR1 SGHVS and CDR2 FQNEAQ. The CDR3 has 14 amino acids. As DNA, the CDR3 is TGTGCCAGTCATCGGGACAGCCCCTACAATGAGCAGTTCTTC. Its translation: CASHRDSPYNEQFF.

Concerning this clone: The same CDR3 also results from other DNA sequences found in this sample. The CDR3 DNA is TGTGCCAGCAGCCGGGACAGGGATGAAAAACTGTTTTTT. This encodes CASSRDRDEKLFF. The chain has TRBV6-5 and TRBJ1-4, with TRBD1 matching over 9 bases. Looked up from germline, CDR1 is MNHEY and CDR2 is SVGAGI. V was pared by 6 bases and J by 6 bases, with 2 bases of the junction left unmatched. The CDR3 is 13 residues long.

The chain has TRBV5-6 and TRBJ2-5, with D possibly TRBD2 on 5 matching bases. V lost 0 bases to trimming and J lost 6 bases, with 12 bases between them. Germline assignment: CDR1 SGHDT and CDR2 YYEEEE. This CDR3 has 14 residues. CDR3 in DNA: TGTGCCAGCAGCTTGGTTGGACTGCCACAGACCCAGTACTTC. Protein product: CASSLVGLPQTQYF.